This T cell receptor beta chain was profiled in a study of blood T cell repertoires in COVID-19. This CDR3 contains 16 residues. Germline lookup yields CDR1 SGHRS and CDR2 YFSETQ. Trimming took 5 bases from V and 0 from J; bases not matched to a gene: 7. Some clones are missing from TCRdb's copy, which holds only in-frame ones; the method was immunoSEQ multiplex PCR. The table records under 150,000 clones, approximately 83% of them present only once. The clonotype originates from a woman aged 55-70 years with acute or convalescent COVID-19. The rearrangement links TRBV5-1 to TRBJ2-1; 8 bases match TRBD2. Sequencing was performed on peripheral blood. The DNA for the CDR3 is TGCGCCAGCAGGGACATGAGCGGGAGCTCCTACAATGAGCAGTTCTTC. Its protein product is CASRDMSGSSYNEQFF.